The sequence of this T cell receptor (beta chain) was determined in a study of neurological immune-mediated disorders. The CDR3 length is 16 residues. Germline V gene lookup returns CDR1 SGHTA and CDR2 FQGTGA. Between the trimmed V and J ends, which lost 5 bases and 2 bases, there was a span of 18 bases. A single record per CDR3 protein comes from TCRdb applying MiXCR to the 5' RACE reads. The sample has some 30,000 distinct CDR3 sequences; 4.5% to 7% are singletons. This clonotype was recorded many times. The sequencing input was CD4+ T cells from blood. The chain is built from TRBV7-3 and TRBJ1-2; D perhaps matches TRBD1 (6 bases). The receptor was isolated from a woman aged 50 to 60 in good health. CDR3 nucleotides: TGTGCCAGCAGCCCCCAGTCGGGGGGGCGGAACTATGGCTACACCTTC. Amino acid sequence: CASSPQSGGRNYGYTF.